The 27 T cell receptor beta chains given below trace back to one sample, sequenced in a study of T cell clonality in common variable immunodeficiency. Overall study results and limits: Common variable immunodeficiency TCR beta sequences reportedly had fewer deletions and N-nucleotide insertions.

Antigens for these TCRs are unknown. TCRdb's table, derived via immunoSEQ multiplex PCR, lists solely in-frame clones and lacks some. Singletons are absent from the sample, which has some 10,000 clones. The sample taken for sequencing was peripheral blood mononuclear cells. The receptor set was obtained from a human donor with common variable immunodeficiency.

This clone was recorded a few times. The sequenced CDR3 bases are TGTGCCAGCTCCCGTACCCAACAGGAGACCTATGGC. Translation: CASSRTQQETYG. The complete CDR3 protein is CASSRTQQETYGYTF. V usage is TRBV18 and J usage is TRBJ1-2; a weak D match, TRBD1 (5 bases). The read finishes 3 residues shy of the CDR3 end, and the germline J gene is used to complete it. With 6 bases removed from V and 4 bases from J, the gap between germline ends came to 18 bases. This CDR3 spans 15 amino acids. CDR1 is KGHSH, CDR2 LQKENI, per germline.

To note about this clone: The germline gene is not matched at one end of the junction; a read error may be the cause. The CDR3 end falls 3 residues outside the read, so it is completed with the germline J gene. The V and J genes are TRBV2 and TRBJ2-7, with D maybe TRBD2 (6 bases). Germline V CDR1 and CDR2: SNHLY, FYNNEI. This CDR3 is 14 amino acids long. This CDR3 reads CASIRGSPSHEQYF. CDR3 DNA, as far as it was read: TGTGCCAGCATCCGGGGGAGTCCCTCCCACGAG.

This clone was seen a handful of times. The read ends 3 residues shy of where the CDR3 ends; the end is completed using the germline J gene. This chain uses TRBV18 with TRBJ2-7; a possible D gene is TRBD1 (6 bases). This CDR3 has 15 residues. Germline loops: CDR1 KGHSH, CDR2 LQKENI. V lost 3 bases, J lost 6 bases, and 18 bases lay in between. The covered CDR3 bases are TGTGCCAGCTCACCCAACTACGGACAGTTTGGCGAG. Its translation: CASSPNYGQFGE. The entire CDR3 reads CASSPNYGQFGEQYF.

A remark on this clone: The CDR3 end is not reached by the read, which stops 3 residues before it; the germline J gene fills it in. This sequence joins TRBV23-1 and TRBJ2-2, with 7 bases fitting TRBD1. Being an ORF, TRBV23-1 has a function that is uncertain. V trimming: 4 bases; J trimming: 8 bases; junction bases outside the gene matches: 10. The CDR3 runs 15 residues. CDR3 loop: CASSPTTGKVGELFF. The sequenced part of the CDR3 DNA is TGCGCCAGCAGTCCAACGACAGGGAAGGTTGGGGAG.

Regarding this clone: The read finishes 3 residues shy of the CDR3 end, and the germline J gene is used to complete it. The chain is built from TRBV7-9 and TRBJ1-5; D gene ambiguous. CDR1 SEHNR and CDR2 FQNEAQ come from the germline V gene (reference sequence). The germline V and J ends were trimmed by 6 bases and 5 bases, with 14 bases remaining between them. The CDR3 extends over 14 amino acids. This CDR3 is CASSYFQVDQPQHF. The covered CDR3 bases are TGTGCCAGCAGTTATTTCCAGGTAGATCAGCCC.

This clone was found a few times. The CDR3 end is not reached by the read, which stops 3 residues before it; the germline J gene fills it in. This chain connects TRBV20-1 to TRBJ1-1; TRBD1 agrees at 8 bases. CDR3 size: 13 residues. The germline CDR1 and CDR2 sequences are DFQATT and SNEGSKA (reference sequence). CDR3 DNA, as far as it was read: TGCAGTGTTAACAGGGGGGAGGTCGGGGGA. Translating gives CSVNRGEVGG. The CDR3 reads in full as CSVNRGEVGGAFF.

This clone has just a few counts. The CDR3 sequence is CASSSPLSDEQYF. Incomplete CDR3 DNA: TGTGCCAGCAGCTCACCTCTCTCGGACGAG. This rearrangement joins TRBV7-9 to TRBJ2-7, with D unclear. The read comes to an end 3 residues before the CDR3 does, leaving the germline J gene to fill in the end. The length of the CDR3 is 13 residues. V gave up 4 bases and J gave up 5 bases, with 12 bases separating them. Germline CDR1 reads SEHNR; CDR2 reads FQNEAQ (reference sequence). Supplemented by reference TRBV7-9 and TRBJ2-7, the full variable domain reads DTGVSQNPRHKITKRGQNVTFRCDPISEHNRLYWYRQTLGQGPEFLTYFQNEAQLEKSRLLSDRFSAERPKGSFSTLEIQRTEQGDSAMYLCASSSPLSDEQYFGPGTRLTVT.

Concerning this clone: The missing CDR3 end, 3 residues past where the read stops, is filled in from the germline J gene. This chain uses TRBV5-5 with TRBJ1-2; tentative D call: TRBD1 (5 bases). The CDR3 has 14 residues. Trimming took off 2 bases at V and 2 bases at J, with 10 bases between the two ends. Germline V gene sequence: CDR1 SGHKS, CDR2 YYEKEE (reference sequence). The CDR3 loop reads CASSFDSNNYGYTF. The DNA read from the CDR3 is TGTGCCAGCAGCTTTGACAGTAACAACTATGGC. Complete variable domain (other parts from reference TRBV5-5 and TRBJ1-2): DAGVTQSPTHLIKTRGQQVTLRCSPISGHKSVSWYQQVLGQGPQFIFQYYEKEERGRGNFPDRFSARQFPNYSSELNVNALLLGDSALYLCASSFDSNNYGYTFGSGTRLTVV.

This CDR3 reads CASSPTGTSGNTIYF. Incomplete CDR3 DNA: TGTGCCAGCTCCCCAACCGGGACTTCTGGAAACACC. The genes are TRBV18 and TRBJ1-3; weak D call: TRBD1 (5 bases). Read data end 3 residues before the CDR3 end; the end is taken from the germline J gene. This CDR3 contains 15 residues. V was shortened by 6 bases and J by 1 base, with 13 bases between the two germline ends. Germline values: CDR1 KGHSH, CDR2 LQKENI. The full variable domain, in which reference TRBV18 and TRBJ1-3 provide the parts outside the CDR3, is NAGVMQNPRHLVRRRGQEARLRCSPMKGHSHVYWYRQLPEEGLKFMVYLQKENIIDESGMPKERFSAEFPKEGPSILRIQQVVRGDSAAYFCASSPTGTSGNTIYFGEGSWLTVV.

The CDR3 region is CASSIIANYGYTF. CDR3 bases read: TGTGCCAGTAGTATCATAGCCAACTATGGC. The chain recombines TRBV19 with TRBJ1-2; no clear D. The sequenced fragment ends 3 residues before the CDR3 boundary, so the rest is inferred from the germline J gene. Trimming removed 3 bases at V and 2 bases at J, with 7 bases between. The germline V gene has CDR1 LNHDA and CDR2 SQIVND (reference sequence). The CDR3 loop spans 13 amino acids.

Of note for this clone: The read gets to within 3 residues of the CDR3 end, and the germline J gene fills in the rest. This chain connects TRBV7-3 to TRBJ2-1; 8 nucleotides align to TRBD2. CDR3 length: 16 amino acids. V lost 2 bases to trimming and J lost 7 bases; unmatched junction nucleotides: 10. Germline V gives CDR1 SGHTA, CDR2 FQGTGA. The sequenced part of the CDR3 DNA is TGTGCCAGCAGCTTAGGGCGAGCGGGGGCGAGGAATGAG. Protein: CASSLGRAGARNE. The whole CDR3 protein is CASSLGRAGARNEQFF. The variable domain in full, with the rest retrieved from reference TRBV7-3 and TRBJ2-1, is GAGVSQTPSNKVTEKGKYVELRCDPISGHTALYWYRQSLGQGPEFLIYFQGTGAADDSGLPNDRFFAVRPEGSVSTLKIQRTERGDSAVYLCASSLGRAGARNEQFFGPGTRLTVL.

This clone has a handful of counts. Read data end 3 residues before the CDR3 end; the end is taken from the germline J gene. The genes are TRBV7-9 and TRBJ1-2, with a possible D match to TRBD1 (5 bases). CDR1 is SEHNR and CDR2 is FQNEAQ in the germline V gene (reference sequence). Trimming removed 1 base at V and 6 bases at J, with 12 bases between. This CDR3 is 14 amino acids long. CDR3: CASSLGSAGDGYTF. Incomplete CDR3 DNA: TGTGCCAGCAGCTTAGGGTCTGCGGGGGATGGC.

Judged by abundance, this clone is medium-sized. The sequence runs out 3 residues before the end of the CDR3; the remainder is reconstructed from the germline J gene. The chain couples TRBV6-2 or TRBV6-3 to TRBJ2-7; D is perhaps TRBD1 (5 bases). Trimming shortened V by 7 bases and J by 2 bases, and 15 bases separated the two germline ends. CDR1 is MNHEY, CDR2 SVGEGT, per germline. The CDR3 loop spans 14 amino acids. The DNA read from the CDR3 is TGTGCCAGCATGTTAGCTGCAGGGCCCTACGAG. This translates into CASMLAAGPYE. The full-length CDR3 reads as CASMLAAGPYEQYF.

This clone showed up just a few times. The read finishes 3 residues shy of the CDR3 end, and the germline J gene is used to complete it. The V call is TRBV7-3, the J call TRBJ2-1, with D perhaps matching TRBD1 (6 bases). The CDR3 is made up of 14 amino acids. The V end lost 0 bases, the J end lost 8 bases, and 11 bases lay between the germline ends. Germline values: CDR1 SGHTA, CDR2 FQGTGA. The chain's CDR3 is CASSLTLQGDEQFF. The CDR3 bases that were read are TGTGCCAGCAGCTTAACTCTACAGGGTGATGAG.

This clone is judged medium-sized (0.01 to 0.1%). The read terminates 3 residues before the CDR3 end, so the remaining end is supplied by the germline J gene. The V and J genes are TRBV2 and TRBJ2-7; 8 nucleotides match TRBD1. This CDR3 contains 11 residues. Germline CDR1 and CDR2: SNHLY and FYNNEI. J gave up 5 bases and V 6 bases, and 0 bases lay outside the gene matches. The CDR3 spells CASRDRDEQYF. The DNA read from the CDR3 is TGTGCCAGCAGGGACAGGGACGAG.

The sequenced part of the CDR3 DNA is TGTGCCAGCAGCTTAGGGTCGGACAGGGGCTATGGC. It is translated as CASSLGSDRGYG. The whole CDR3 reads CASSLGSDRGYGYTF. This sequence joins TRBV7-2 and TRBJ1-2, with TRBD1 identical over 9 bases. The CDR3 extends 3 residues past the end of the read, so its final part is completed from the germline J gene. Germline V CDR1 and CDR2: SGHTA, FQGNSA. With 1 base clipped from V and 4 bases from J, the junction kept 4 bases outside the gene matches. The CDR3 runs 15 residues.

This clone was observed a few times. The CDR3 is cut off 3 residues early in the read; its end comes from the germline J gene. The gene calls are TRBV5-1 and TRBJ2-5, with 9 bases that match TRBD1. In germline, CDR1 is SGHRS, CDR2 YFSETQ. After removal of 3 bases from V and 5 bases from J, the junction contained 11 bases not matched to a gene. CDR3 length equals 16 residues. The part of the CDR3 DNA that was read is TGCGCCAGCAGCTCGCGACAGGGGGGCCCAGGGGAGACC. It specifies CASSSRQGGPGET. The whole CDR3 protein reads CASSSRQGGPGETQYF.

The DNA read from the CDR3 is TGCGCCAGCAGCTTGTGGGGCAGCCCGGACGACAACTATGGC. The encoded protein is CASSLWGSPDDNYG. The full CDR3 protein is CASSLWGSPDDNYGYTF. The V and J genes are TRBV5-1 and TRBJ1-2; tentatively, D is TRBD1 (5 bases). The read ends 3 residues early relative to the CDR3; the germline J gene fills the gap. Germline lookup yields CDR1 SGHRS and CDR2 YFSETQ. V was shortened by 1 base and J by 2 bases, with 18 bases between the two germline ends. The CDR3 is 17 residues long. The full variable domain, with the rest looked up from reference TRBV5-1 and TRBJ1-2, is KAGVTQTPRYLIKTRGQQVTLSCSPISGHRSVSWYQQTPGQGLQFLFEYFSETQRNKGNFPGRFSGRQFSNSRSEMNVSTLELGDSALYLCASSLWGSPDDNYGYTFGSGTRLTVV.

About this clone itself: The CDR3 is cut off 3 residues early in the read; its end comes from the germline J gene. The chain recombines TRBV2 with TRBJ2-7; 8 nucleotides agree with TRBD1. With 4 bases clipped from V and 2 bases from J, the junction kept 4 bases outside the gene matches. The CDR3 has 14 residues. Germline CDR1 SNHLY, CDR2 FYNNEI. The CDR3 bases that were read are TGTGCCAGCAGTGGACAGGGGCAACCCTACGAG. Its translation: CASSGQGQPYE. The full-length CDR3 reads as CASSGQGQPYEQYF.

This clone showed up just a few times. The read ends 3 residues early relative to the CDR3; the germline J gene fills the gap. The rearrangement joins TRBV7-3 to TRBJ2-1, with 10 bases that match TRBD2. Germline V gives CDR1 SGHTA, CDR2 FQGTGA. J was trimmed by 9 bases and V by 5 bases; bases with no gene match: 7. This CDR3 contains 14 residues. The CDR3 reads CASSPGTSATEQFF. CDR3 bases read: TGTGCCAGCAGCCCGGGGACTAGCGCCACTGAG.

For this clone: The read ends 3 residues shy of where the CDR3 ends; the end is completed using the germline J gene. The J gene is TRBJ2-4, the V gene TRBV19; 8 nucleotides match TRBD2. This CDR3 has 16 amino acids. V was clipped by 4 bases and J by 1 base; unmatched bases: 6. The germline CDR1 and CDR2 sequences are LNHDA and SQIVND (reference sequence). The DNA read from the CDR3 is TGTGCCAGTAGTACAAATAGCGGGGCTGCCAAAAACATT. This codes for CASSTNSGAAKNI. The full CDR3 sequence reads CASSTNSGAAKNIQYF.

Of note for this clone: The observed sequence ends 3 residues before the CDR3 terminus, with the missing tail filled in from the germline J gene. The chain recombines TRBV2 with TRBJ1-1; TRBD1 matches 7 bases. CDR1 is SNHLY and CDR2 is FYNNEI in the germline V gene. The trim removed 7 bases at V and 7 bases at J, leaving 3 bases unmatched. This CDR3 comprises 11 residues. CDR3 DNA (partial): TGTGCCAGCACCAGGGACAGTGAA. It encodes CASTRDSE. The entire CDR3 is CASTRDSEAFF. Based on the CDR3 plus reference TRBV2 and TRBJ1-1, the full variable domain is EPEVTQTPSHQVTQMGQEVILRCVPISNHLYFYWYRQILGQKVEFLVSFYNNEISEKSEIFDDQFSVERPDGSNFTLKIRSTKLEDSAMYFCASTRDSEAFFGQGTRLTVV.

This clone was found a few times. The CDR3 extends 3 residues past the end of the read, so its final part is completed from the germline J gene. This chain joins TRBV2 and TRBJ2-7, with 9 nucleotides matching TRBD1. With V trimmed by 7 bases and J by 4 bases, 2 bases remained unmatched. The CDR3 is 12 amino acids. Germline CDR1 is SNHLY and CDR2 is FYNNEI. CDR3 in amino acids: CASKGQGYEQYF. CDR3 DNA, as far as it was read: TGTGCCAGCAAGGGACAGGGATACGAG.

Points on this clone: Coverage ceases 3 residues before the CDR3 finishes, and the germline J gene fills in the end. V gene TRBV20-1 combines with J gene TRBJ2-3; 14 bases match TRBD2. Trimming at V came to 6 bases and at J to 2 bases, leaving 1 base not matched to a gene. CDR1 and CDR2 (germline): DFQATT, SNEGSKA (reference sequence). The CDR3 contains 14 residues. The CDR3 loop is CSAGLAGATDTQYF. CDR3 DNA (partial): TGCAGTGCGGGACTAGCGGGAGCCACAGATACG.

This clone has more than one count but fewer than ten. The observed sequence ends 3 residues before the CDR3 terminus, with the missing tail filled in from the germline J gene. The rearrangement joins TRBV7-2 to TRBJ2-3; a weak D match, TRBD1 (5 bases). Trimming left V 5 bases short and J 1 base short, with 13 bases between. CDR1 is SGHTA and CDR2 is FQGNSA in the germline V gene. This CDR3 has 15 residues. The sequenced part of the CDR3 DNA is TGTGCCAGCAGCGAACTCCCGACAGGCACAGATACG. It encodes CASSELPTGTDT. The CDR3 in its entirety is CASSELPTGTDTQYF.

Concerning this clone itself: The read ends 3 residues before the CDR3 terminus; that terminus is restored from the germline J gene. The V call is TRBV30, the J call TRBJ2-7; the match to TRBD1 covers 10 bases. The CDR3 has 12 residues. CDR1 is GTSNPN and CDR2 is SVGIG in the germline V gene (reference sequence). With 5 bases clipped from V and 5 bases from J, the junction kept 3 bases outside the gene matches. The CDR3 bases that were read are TGTGCCTGGGTAGGGACAGGGGACGAG. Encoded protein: CAWVGTGDE. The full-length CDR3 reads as CAWVGTGDEQYF.

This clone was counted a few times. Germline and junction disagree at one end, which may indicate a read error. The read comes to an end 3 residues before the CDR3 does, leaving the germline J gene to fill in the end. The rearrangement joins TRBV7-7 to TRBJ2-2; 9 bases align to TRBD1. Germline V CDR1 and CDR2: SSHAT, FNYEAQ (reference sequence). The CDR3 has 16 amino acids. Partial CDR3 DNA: TGTGCTAGCAGCCCACAGGGGGCAGGTTCCACCGGGGAG. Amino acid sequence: CASSPQGAGSTGE. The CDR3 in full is CASSPQGAGSTGELFF.